These T cell receptor beta chains were read from a single sample in a study of blood T cell repertoires in COVID-19. Assay: immunoSEQ multiplex PCR; the TCRdb copy retains only in-frame clones and omits some. The table records about 260,000 clones, 88% of them present only once. The material sequenced was PBMCs or T cells enriched from blood (not recorded which). The receptor set was obtained from a woman aged 40 to 50 who had been exposed to COVID-19. CDR3s include the opening cysteine and the closing phenylalanine or tryptophan. Fields, in order: V gene, J gene, D gene, clone size, CDR3 protein, CDR3 DNA. The D gene is left open where the match is weak. Expanded clones get a size class; other rows say once, few or many, or leave the size out.

V gene: TRBV6-1
J gene: TRBJ1-5
D gene: TRBD1
clone size: NA
CDR3 protein: CASSVANRDRSNQPQHF
CDR3 DNA: TGTGCCAGCAGTGTAGCAAACCGGGACAGGAGCAATCAGCCCCAGCATTTT

V gene: TRBV4-1
J gene: TRBJ2-2
D gene: TRBD1
clone size: NA
CDR3 protein: CASSQDRGPTGELFF
CDR3 DNA: TGCGCCAGCAGCCAAGATAGGGGGCCGACCGGGGAGCTGTTTTTT

V gene: TRBV28
J gene: TRBJ1-2
D gene: NA
clone size: few
CDR3 protein: CASIRRGALGYTF
CDR3 DNA: TGTGCCAGCATTCGACGGGGGGCGCTGGGCTACACCTTC

V gene: TRBV12-5
J gene: TRBJ1-3
D gene: NA
clone size: NA
CDR3 protein: CASGLGTGNTIYF
CDR3 DNA: TGTGCTAGTGGTTTGGGTACTGGAAACACCATATATTTT

V gene: TRBV25-1
J gene: TRBJ1-4
D gene: NA
clone size: NA
CDR3 protein: CASSERVVRGEKLFF
CDR3 DNA: TGTGCCAGCAGTGAAAGAGTGGTGCGCGGTGAAAAACTGTTTTTT

V gene: TRBV2
J gene: TRBJ1-2
D gene: TRBD1
clone size: NA
CDR3 protein: CASRDRGVRGYTF
CDR3 DNA: TGTGCCAGCAGGGACAGGGGGGTTCGAGGCTACACCTTC

V gene: TRBV7-3
J gene: TRBJ1-6
D gene: TRBD1
clone size: NA
CDR3 protein: CASSQQGADNSPLHF
CDR3 DNA: TGTGCCAGCAGCCAACAGGGGGCCGATAATTCACCCCTCCACTTT

V gene: TRBV7-8
J gene: TRBJ1-4
D gene: TRBD1
clone size: NA
CDR3 protein: CASSLGTGWTNEKLFF
CDR3 DNA: TGTGCCAGCAGCTTGGGGACAGGTTGGACTAATGAAAAACTGTTTTTT

V gene: TRBV13
J gene: TRBJ2-1
D gene: TRBD1
clone size: NA
CDR3 protein: CASSLKQGIWGEQFF
CDR3 DNA: TGTGCCAGCAGCTTAAAACAGGGGATTTGGGGTGAGCAGTTCTTC

V gene: TRBV27
J gene: TRBJ2-1
D gene: NA
clone size: NA
CDR3 protein: CASSRGTSSYNEQFF
CDR3 DNA: TGTGCCAGCAGTCGCGGGACGAGCTCCTACAATGAGCAGTTCTTC

V gene: TRBV29-1
J gene: TRBJ2-7
D gene: TRBD1
clone size: NA
CDR3 protein: CSVADRVMYEQYF
CDR3 DNA: TGCAGCGTCGCGGACAGGGTGATGTACGAGCAGTACTTC

V gene: TRBV5-6
J gene: TRBJ2-3
D gene: TRBD2
clone size: NA
CDR3 protein: CASSMTSGRTDTQYF
CDR3 DNA: TGTGCCAGCAGCATGACTAGCGGTCGCACAGATACGCAGTATTTT

V gene: TRBV5-6
J gene: TRBJ2-7
D gene: NA
clone size: NA
CDR3 protein: CASSSSGQLIFLYEQYF
CDR3 DNA: TGTGCCAGCAGCTCCTCGGGACAACTTATCTTCCTCTACGAGCAGTACTTC

V gene: TRBV4-1
J gene: TRBJ1-1
D gene: NA
clone size: NA
CDR3 protein: CASSRQVANTEAFF
CDR3 DNA: TGCGCCAGCAGCCGACAGGTAGCGAACACTGAAGCTTTCTTT

V gene: TRBV18
J gene: TRBJ1-2
D gene: NA
clone size: once
CDR3 protein: CASSPNQGPNGYTF
CDR3 DNA: TGTGCCAGCTCACCAAATCAGGGGCCCAACGGCTACACCTTC

V gene: TRBV19
J gene: TRBJ1-2
D gene: NA
clone size: once
CDR3 protein: CATKPGGNYGYTF
CDR3 DNA: TGTGCCACAAAACCCGGGGGAAACTATGGCTACACCTTC

V gene: TRBV15
J gene: TRBJ2-3
D gene: TRBD2
clone size: NA
CDR3 protein: CATSRGERESTDTQYF
CDR3 DNA: TGTGCCACCAGCAGAGGTGAGCGGGAGAGCACAGATACGCAGTATTTT

V gene: TRBV29-1
J gene: TRBJ2-6
D gene: NA
clone size: NA
CDR3 protein: CSVEDRGSGANVLTF
CDR3 DNA: TGCAGCGTTGAAGATCGGGGATCCGGGGCCAACGTCCTGACTTTC

V gene: TRBV7-9
J gene: TRBJ2-4
D gene: NA
clone size: NA
CDR3 protein: CASSFSGTNEYF
CDR3 DNA: TGTGCCAGCAGCTTTTCGGGAACAAATGAATACTTC

V gene: TRBV28
J gene: TRBJ1-2
D gene: NA
clone size: NA
CDR3 protein: CASSLYRVYGYTF
CDR3 DNA: TGTGCCAGCAGTTTATACAGGGTTTATGGCTACACCTTC

V gene: TRBV13
J gene: TRBJ2-5
D gene: NA
clone size: NA
CDR3 protein: CASSSYSGVGETQYF
CDR3 DNA: TGTGCCAGCAGCTCCTACTCAGGGGTCGGGGAGACCCAGTACTTC

V gene: TRBV18
J gene: TRBJ1-1
D gene: TRBD1
clone size: NA
CDR3 protein: CASSSGQGAVVTEAFF
CDR3 DNA: TGTGCCAGCTCTTCGGGACAGGGGGCTGTCGTCACTGAAGCTTTCTTT

V gene: TRBV5-6
J gene: TRBJ2-1
D gene: TRBD2
clone size: NA
CDR3 protein: CASSPQTSGYNEQFF
CDR3 DNA: TGTGCCAGCAGCCCACAGACTAGCGGGTACAATGAGCAGTTCTTC

V gene: TRBV29-1
J gene: TRBJ1-1
D gene: TRBD1
clone size: NA
CDR3 protein: CSGLTGTEAFF
CDR3 DNA: TGCAGCGGCCTGACAGGGACTGAAGCTTTCTTT

V gene: TRBV6-5
J gene: TRBJ2-7
D gene: TRBD2
clone size: NA
CDR3 protein: CASRGSGGLTYEQYF
CDR3 DNA: TGTGCCAGCAGGGGCAGCGGGGGCCTCACCTACGAGCAGTACTTC

V gene: TRBV7-2
J gene: TRBJ2-7
D gene: NA
clone size: NA
CDR3 protein: CASSLEIGQIYEQYF
CDR3 DNA: TGTGCCAGCAGCTTGGAGATAGGACAGATCTACGAGCAGTACTTC

V gene: TRBV4-2
J gene: TRBJ2-2
D gene: TRBD1
clone size: NA
CDR3 protein: CASRGTGETGELFF
CDR3 DNA: TGTGCCAGCAGAGGGACAGGGGAAACCGGGGAGCTGTTTTTT

V gene: TRBV2
J gene: TRBJ2-5
D gene: TRBD2
clone size: NA
CDR3 protein: CASRGLADYQETQYF
CDR3 DNA: TGTGCCAGCAGGGGACTAGCGGATTACCAAGAGACCCAGTACTTC

V gene: TRBV5-6
J gene: TRBJ1-2
D gene: TRBD1
clone size: NA
CDR3 protein: CASSLLQGAANYGYTF
CDR3 DNA: TGTGCCAGCAGCTTACTTCAGGGGGCCGCTAACTATGGCTACACCTTC

V gene: TRBV19
J gene: TRBJ2-1
D gene: TRBD1
clone size: NA
CDR3 protein: CASSRDRGSYNEQFF
CDR3 DNA: TGTGCCAGTAGTAGAGACAGGGGATCCTACAATGAGCAGTTCTTC

V gene: TRBV6-5
J gene: TRBJ1-2
D gene: NA
clone size: NA
CDR3 protein: CASSSPRGGVNGYTF
CDR3 DNA: TGTGCCAGCAGTTCACCCAGAGGAGGGGTGAATGGCTACACCTTC

V gene: TRBV5-1
J gene: TRBJ1-1
D gene: NA
clone size: NA
CDR3 protein: CASSPREGGWSTEAFF
CDR3 DNA: TGCGCCAGCAGCCCGCGGGAGGGGGGCTGGAGCACTGAAGCTTTCTTT

V gene: TRBV5-1
J gene: TRBJ2-7
D gene: TRBD1
clone size: NA
CDR3 protein: CASSSPPGQGGHEQYF
CDR3 DNA: TGCGCCAGCAGCAGCCCGCCGGGACAGGGAGGGCACGAGCAGTACTTC

V gene: TRBV3-1/TRBV3-2
J gene: TRBJ2-3
D gene: TRBD1
clone size: once
CDR3 protein: CASSPYRDRDTDTQYF
CDR3 DNA: TGTGCCAGCAGCCCATACCGGGACAGGGACACAGATACGCAGTATTTT

V gene: TRBV6-5
J gene: TRBJ2-7
D gene: TRBD2
clone size: few
CDR3 protein: CASSLLAGQNEQYF
CDR3 DNA: TGTGCCAGCAGCCTGCTAGCGGGCCAGAACGAGCAGTACTTC

V gene: TRBV27
J gene: TRBJ2-1
D gene: NA
clone size: NA
CDR3 protein: CASSFSAVGSYNEQFF
CDR3 DNA: TGTGCCAGCAGTTTTTCGGCGGTCGGGTCCTACAATGAGCAGTTCTTC

V gene: TRBV7-3
J gene: TRBJ2-2
D gene: NA
clone size: NA
CDR3 protein: CASSEVGGNTGELFF
CDR3 DNA: TGTGCCAGCAGCGAAGTCGGGGGGAACACCGGGGAGCTGTTTTTT

V gene: TRBV12-3/TRBV12-4
J gene: TRBJ1-2
D gene: NA
clone size: NA
CDR3 protein: CASSGRDSYTF
CDR3 DNA: TGTGCCAGCAGTGGCCGGGACAGCTACACCTTC

V gene: TRBV5-4
J gene: TRBJ2-5
D gene: NA
clone size: NA
CDR3 protein: CASSFTQETQYF
CDR3 DNA: TGTGCCAGCAGCTTTACACAAGAGACCCAGTACTTC

V gene: TRBV12-3/TRBV12-4
J gene: TRBJ1-2
D gene: TRBD1
clone size: NA
CDR3 protein: CASRGTGGYGYTF
CDR3 DNA: TGTGCCAGCAGAGGGACAGGGGGCTACGGCTACACCTTC

V gene: TRBV5-5
J gene: TRBJ1-6
D gene: TRBD1
clone size: NA
CDR3 protein: CASSERGDRGSYNSPLHF
CDR3 DNA: TGTGCCAGCAGCGAAAGGGGGGACAGGGGCTCCTATAATTCACCCCTCCACTTT

V gene: TRBV11-2
J gene: TRBJ2-5
D gene: TRBD1
clone size: NA
CDR3 protein: CASSPGTAQETQYF
CDR3 DNA: TGTGCCAGCAGCCCCGGGACAGCTCAAGAGACCCAGTACTTC

V gene: TRBV24-1
J gene: TRBJ2-1
D gene: TRBD2
clone size: NA
CDR3 protein: CATSDFEASGSYNEQFF
CDR3 DNA: TGTGCCACCAGTGATTTCGAGGCTAGCGGGAGTTACAATGAGCAGTTCTTC

V gene: TRBV7-2
J gene: TRBJ2-2
D gene: TRBD1
clone size: NA
CDR3 protein: CASSLAAGQGAGELFF
CDR3 DNA: TGTGCCAGCAGCTTAGCGGCCGGCCAGGGGGCCGGGGAGCTGTTTTTT

V gene: TRBV5-1
J gene: TRBJ1-1
D gene: NA
clone size: NA
CDR3 protein: CASSLAEPGNTEAFF
CDR3 DNA: TGCGCCAGCAGCTTGGCCGAACCGGGGAACACTGAAGCTTTCTTT

V gene: TRBV16
J gene: TRBJ2-7
D gene: NA
clone size: NA
CDR3 protein: CASSQSAFGGATDEQYF
CDR3 DNA: TGTGCCAGCAGCCAATCCGCCTTTGGAGGTGCCACGGACGAGCAGTACTTC

V gene: TRBV9
J gene: TRBJ1-3
D gene: TRBD1
clone size: once
CDR3 protein: CASSVAGGQGTAGNTIYF
CDR3 DNA: TGTGCCAGCAGCGTAGCTGGGGGACAGGGTACTGCTGGAAACACCATATATTTT

V gene: TRBV7-8
J gene: TRBJ1-1
D gene: TRBD1
clone size: NA
CDR3 protein: CASSSIQGARSTEAFF
CDR3 DNA: TGTGCCAGCAGCTCTATACAGGGGGCGCGTTCCACTGAAGCTTTCTTT

V gene: TRBV4-1
J gene: TRBJ2-1
D gene: TRBD1
clone size: NA
CDR3 protein: CASSQGQGSLNEQFF
CDR3 DNA: TGCGCCAGCAGCCAAGGACAGGGGTCCCTCAATGAGCAGTTCTTC

V gene: TRBV11-2
J gene: TRBJ2-1
D gene: NA
clone size: NA
CDR3 protein: CASSAGPGPEQFF
CDR3 DNA: TGTGCCAGCAGCGCGGGCCCAGGCCCGGAGCAGTTCTTC

V gene: TRBV24-1
J gene: TRBJ1-2
D gene: NA
clone size: NA
CDR3 protein: CATSDLDRIYGYTF
CDR3 DNA: TGTGCCACCAGTGATCTCGACAGGATCTATGGCTACACCTTC